Each of the 4 T cell receptor beta chains below was sequenced from the same sample in a study of regulatory T cells in long-lasting Graves disease. Libraries of TCR beta came from iRepertoire HTBI primers plus Arm-PCR of CDR3 regions. TCRdb used MiXCR to reprocess the multiplex PCR reads, holding one entry per CDR3 protein. The repertoire consists of 400,000 to 500,000 distinct CDR3 sequences, with around 15% occurring once and the leading ten covering approximately 17%. Time point specified: newly diagnosed GD, antithyroid drugs for less than 3 months. PBMCs provided the RNA from which the TCR library was made. These records were also assigned to another study, of T cells in Graves' hyperthyroidism and ophthalmopathy.

The starting material was peripheral blood mononuclear cells (PBMCs), obtained at new diagnosis, from a patient treated with antithyroid drugs. These receptors were taken from a woman between 45 and 60 years old with Graves disease.

This clonotype was seen at least ten times. The chain uses TRBV12-3 or TRBV12-4 and TRBJ2-7; 7 nucleotides match TRBD1. The V and J ends lost 7 bases and 3 bases, in that order; junction bases with no gene match: 9. This CDR3 has 14 residues. The CDR3 here is CASTTPDRDYEQYF. CDR3 in DNA: TGTGCCAGCACCACTCCCGACAGGGACTACGAGCAGTACTTC.

The sample holds many counts of this clonotype. The V gene is TRBV5-6, the J gene TRBJ2-1, with 7 bases that match TRBD2. Trimming at V came to 5 bases and at J to 4 bases, leaving 6 bases not matched to a gene. The V gene's germline CDR1 is SGHDT and CDR2 YYEEEE. The CDR3 contains 14 residues. CDR3 in amino acids: CASRWGGRYNEQFF. CDR3 nucleotide sequence: TGTGCCAGCAGGTGGGGGGGAAGGTACAATGAGCAGTTCTTC.

Regarding this clonotype: A much larger clone sits a single nucleotide away, making a read error possible. A read error is likely, as this CDR3 ends without the conserved phenylalanine or tryptophan. This chain uses TRBV7-2 with TRBJ2-4, with no clear D. Near its end, the DNA agrees better with TRBJ2-1, so the J call may be wrong. The CDR3 covers 16 residues. CDR1 SGHTA and CDR2 FQGNSA come from the germline V gene. The CDR3 DNA reads TGTGCCAGCAGCTTAGATTTTCGCCTCATGGGGAATGAGCAGTTCCTC. It is translated as CASSLDFRLMGNEQFL.

DNA of the CDR3: TGTGCCAGCAGTGGACTAGCGGGAGAAGACCTAGCCAAAAACATTCAGTACTTC. Residues: CASSGLAGEDLAKNIQYF. The gene calls are TRBV6-1 and TRBJ2-4; 12 bases match TRBD2. The CDR3 spans 18 residues. V dropped 4 bases and J dropped 0; count of bases not matched to a gene: 7. CDR1 and CDR2 (germline): MNHNS, SASEGT.